A single sample is the source of the 18 T cell receptor beta chains below, sequenced in a study of cytomegalovirus exposure and HLA in healthy donors. The PCR contained 60 Vbeta and 13 Jbeta primers. Here immunoSEQ multiplex PCR was the method, and the copy in TCRdb shows in-frame clones only, minus some. Here the sample spans 120,000 or so clones, roughly 80% being singletons. Input material: PBMCs. The receptors shown here come from a woman aged 40 to 50 in good health and CMV-seronegative.

The chain couples TRBV6-6 to TRBJ1-1, with D tentatively TRBD1 (5 bases). The V end lost 0 bases, the J end lost 2 bases, and 7 bases lay between the germline ends. Germline CDR1 and CDR2: MNHNY and SVGAGI (reference sequence). The CDR3 length is 14 residues. The CDR3 is CASSYSTENTEAFF. DNA of the CDR3: TGTGCCAGCAGTTACTCGACAGAAAACACTGAAGCTTTCTTT.

V gene TRBV6-5 combines with J gene TRBJ1-1; tentative D call: TRBD1 (5 bases). CDR1 MNHEY and CDR2 SVGAGI come from the germline V gene. Trimming stripped 5 bases from V and 1 base from J, with 8 bases between. The CDR3 has 13 amino acids. DNA for the CDR3: TGTGCCAGCAGTACCAGGGCGAACACTGAAGCTTTCTTT. As protein: CASSTRANTEAFF.

The genes are TRBV29-1 and TRBJ2-1, with a possible D match to TRBD2 (5 bases). V was shortened by 6 bases and J by 4 bases, with 13 bases between the two germline ends. This CDR3 region has 13 residues. Germline-derived CDR1 and CDR2 are SQVTM and ANQGSEA. CDR3 residues: CSVGRTLYNEQFF. The CDR3 nucleotides are TGCAGCGTCGGGCGGACTCTATACAATGAGCAGTTCTTC.

V gene TRBV6-4 combines with J gene TRBJ2-1; 8 bases fit TRBD2. V lost 2 bases, J lost 7 bases, and 4 bases stayed unmatched. CDR3 length: 14 amino acids. Germline V lookup: CDR1 MRHNA, CDR2 SNTAGT. The CDR3 coding sequence is TGTGCCAGCAGTGACCTGTTAGCGGGGAATGAGCAGTTCTTC. It yields the protein CASSDLLAGNEQFF.

The V and J genes are TRBV11-2 and TRBJ1-3; tentatively, D is TRBD1 (5 bases). V lost 3 bases and J lost 2, with 11 bases in between. The CDR3 runs 15 residues. Germline lookup yields CDR1 SGHAT and CDR2 FQNNGV. As DNA, the CDR3 is TGTGCCAGCAGCTTGCTCAGGGAGGCTGGAAACACCATATATTTT. Translation gives CASSLLREAGNTIYF.

V is TRBV4-3 and J is TRBJ2-5; D unresolved. Per the germline V gene, CDR1 is LGHNA and CDR2 is YSLEER. The CDR3 runs 13 residues. Between the trimmed V and J ends, which lost 3 bases and 1 base, there was a span of 6 bases. The CDR3 loop reads CASSQTVQETQYF. The CDR3, as DNA: TGCGCCAGCAGCCAGACTGTCCAAGAGACCCAGTACTTC.

The chain has TRBV11-2 and TRBJ1-1; TRBD1 matches at 7 bases. The junction had 8 bases not matched to a gene; V was cut back by 5 bases and J by 5 bases. This CDR3 region has 14 residues. Germline V gene data show CDR1 as SGHAT and CDR2 as FQNNGV. CDR3 protein: CASSGDRDVTEAFF. DNA for the CDR3: TGTGCCAGCAGCGGCGACAGGGATGTAACTGAAGCTTTCTTT. Supplemented by reference TRBV11-2 and TRBJ1-1, the full variable domain reads EAGVAQSPRYKIIEKRQSVAFWCNPISGHATLYWYQQILGQGPKLLIQFQNNGVVDDSQLPKDRFSAERLKGVDSTLKIQPAKLEDSAVYLCASSGDRDVTEAFFGQGTRLTVV.

The J gene is TRBJ1-4, the V gene TRBV5-1; 7 bases are shared with TRBD1. The CDR3 runs 14 residues. Germline loops: CDR1 SGHRS, CDR2 YFSETQ. The V gene end was trimmed by 5 bases and the J gene end by 3 bases; junction bases not matched to a gene: 4. The CDR3 spells CASRPQGSNEKLFF. The CDR3 nucleotides read TGCGCCAGCAGACCACAGGGGTCTAATGAAAAACTGTTTTTT. The variable domain in full, completed from reference TRBV5-1 and TRBJ1-4, reads KAGVTQTPRYLIKTRGQQVTLSCSPISGHRSVSWYQQTPGQGLQFLFEYFSETQRNKGNFPGRFSGRQFSNSRSEMNVSTLELGDSALYLCASRPQGSNEKLFFGSGTQLSVL.

The chain employs TRBV7-9 and TRBJ1-5, with a possible D match to TRBD1 (6 bases). V was trimmed by 5 bases and J by 3 bases, leaving 14 bases between them. Germline CDR1 and CDR2: SEHNR and FQNEAQ (reference sequence). This CDR3 is 15 amino acids long. Written as DNA, the CDR3 is TGTGCCAGCAGCCCTGCTGGACAGAACAATCAGCCCCAGCATTTT. As protein: CASSPAGQNNQPQHF.

The genes are TRBV4-3 and TRBJ2-5; D is unclear. The V gene lost 0 bases and the J gene lost 5 bases, with 10 bases spanning the gap. Germline values: CDR1 LGHNA, CDR2 YSLEER. CDR3 size: 14 residues. CDR3 DNA: TGCGCCAGCAGCCAAGACGACCTCGGGGAGACCCAGTACTTC. It codes for CASSQDDLGETQYF.

The V and J genes are TRBV6-5 and TRBJ2-3; no definite D call. The CDR3 runs 13 residues. Germline V lookup: CDR1 MNHEY, CDR2 SVGAGI. V shed 6 bases and J shed 2 bases, with 9 bases lying between them. CDR3 DNA sequence: TGTGCCAGCAGCAGATCATACACAGATACGCAGTATTTT. Residues: CASSRSYTDTQYF.

The rearrangement joins TRBV6-5 to TRBJ1-1; a possible D gene is TRBD1 (5 bases). V was shortened by 6 bases and J by 5 bases, with 19 bases between the two germline ends. CDR1 is MNHEY, CDR2 SVGAGI, per germline. The CDR3 has 15 residues. The CDR3 DNA reads TGTGCCAGCAGCCGGAGATCGGGGGGGGTTACTGAAGCTTTCTTT. This encodes CASSRRSGGVTEAFF.

This chain connects TRBV7-6 to TRBJ2-1, with 13 bases fitting TRBD2. The CDR3 runs 22 residues. J lost 4 bases, V lost 7 bases, and 25 bases had no gene match. The germline V gene encodes CDR1 SGHVS and CDR2 FNYEAQ. The CDR3: CASTTDVPKPGLAGTRYNEQFF. DNA for the CDR3: TGTGCCAGCACCACTGACGTGCCTAAGCCGGGACTAGCGGGAACAAGGTACAATGAGCAGTTCTTC.

CDR3 DNA: TGTGCCAGCAGCCCCACAGGGCCGGGTCAGCAGTATTTT. This codes for CASSPTGPGQQYF. The J gene is TRBJ2-3, the V gene TRBV7-8, with TRBD1 as a possible D gene (6 bases). From germline, CDR1 is SGHVS and CDR2 FQNEAQ. The CDR3 is 13 amino acids. Trimming pared 5 bases from V and 11 bases from J, leaving 17 bases between.

This chain links TRBV7-3 with TRBJ2-3; 11 positions agree with TRBD2. V lost 0 bases to trimming and J lost 5 bases; unmatched junction nucleotides: 4. This CDR3 is built from 16 residues. Per germline, CDR1 SGHTA and CDR2 FQGTGA. The DNA for the CDR3 is TGTGCCAGCAGCTTAACTAGCGGGGGGGCTGTAGATACGCAGTATTTT. Amino acids: CASSLTSGGAVDTQYF.

The gene calls are TRBV7-3 and TRBJ1-1; D is unclear. Germline loops: CDR1 SGHTA, CDR2 FQGTGA. Trimming took 8 bases from V and 7 from J, leaving 11 bases between them. The CDR3 covers 11 residues. The chain's CDR3 is CASYHPGEAFF. In nucleotides, the CDR3 is TGTGCCAGCTATCACCCGGGTGAAGCTTTCTTT. The full variable domain, completed using reference TRBV7-3 and TRBJ1-1, is GAGVSQTPSNKVTEKGKYVELRCDPISGHTALYWYRQSLGQGPEFLIYFQGTGAADDSGLPNDRFFAVRPEGSVSTLKIQRTERGDSAVYLCASYHPGEAFFGQGTRLTVV.

V gene TRBV10-3 combines with J gene TRBJ1-2, with 8 bases aligning to TRBD1. The germline CDR1 and CDR2 sequences are ENHRY and SYGVKD. This CDR3 has 14 residues. J was trimmed by 5 bases and V by 6 bases; bases with no gene match: 8. Here the CDR3 DNA reads TGTGCCATCAGCGGGGACAGGCGGGGGTATGGCTACACCTTC. Translation gives CAISGDRRGYGYTF.

To note about this clone: Distinct nucleotide sequences in the sample also encode this CDR3. The CDR3 sequence is CASSYSGTGSYEQYF. In DNA form, the CDR3 reads TGTGCCAGCAGTTACTCCGGGACAGGGTCCTACGAGCAGTACTTC. V and J are TRBV6-5 and TRBJ2-7; TRBD1 aligns across 9 bases. The CDR3 contains 15 residues. V lost 0 bases and J lost 1; bases outside the gene matches: 1. Per germline, CDR1 MNHEY and CDR2 SVGAGI.